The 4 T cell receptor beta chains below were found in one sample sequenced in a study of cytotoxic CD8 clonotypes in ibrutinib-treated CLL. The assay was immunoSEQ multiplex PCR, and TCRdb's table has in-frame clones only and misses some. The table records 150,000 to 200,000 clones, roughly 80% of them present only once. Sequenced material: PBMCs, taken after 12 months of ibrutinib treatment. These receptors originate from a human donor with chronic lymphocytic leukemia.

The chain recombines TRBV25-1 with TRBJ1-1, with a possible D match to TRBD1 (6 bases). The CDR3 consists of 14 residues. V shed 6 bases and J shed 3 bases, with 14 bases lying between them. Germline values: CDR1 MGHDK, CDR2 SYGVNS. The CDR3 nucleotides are TGTGCCAGCAGCTTACAGGGTAGGTACACTGAAGCTTTCTTT. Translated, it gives CASSLQGRYTEAFF.

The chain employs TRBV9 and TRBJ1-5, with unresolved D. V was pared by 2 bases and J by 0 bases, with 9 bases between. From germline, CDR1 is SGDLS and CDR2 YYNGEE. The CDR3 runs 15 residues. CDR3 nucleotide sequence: TGTGCCAGCAGCGTCGGTGGAACTAGCAATCAGCCCCAGCATTTT. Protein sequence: CASSVGGTSNQPQHF.

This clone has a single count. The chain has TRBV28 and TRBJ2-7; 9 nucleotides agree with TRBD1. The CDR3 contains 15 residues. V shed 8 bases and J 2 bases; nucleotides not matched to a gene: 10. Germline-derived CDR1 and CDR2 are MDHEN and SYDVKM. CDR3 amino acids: CASGDTGQGPYEQYF. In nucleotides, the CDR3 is TGTGCCAGCGGTGACACGGGACAGGGTCCCTACGAGCAGTACTTC.

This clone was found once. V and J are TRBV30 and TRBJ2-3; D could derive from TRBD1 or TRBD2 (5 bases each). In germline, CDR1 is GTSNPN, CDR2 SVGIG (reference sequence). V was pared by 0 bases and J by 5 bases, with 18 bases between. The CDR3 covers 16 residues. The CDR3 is CAWSVGHGRAGDTQYF. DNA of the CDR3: TGTGCCTGGAGTGTTGGGCACGGCAGGGCGGGAGATACGCAGTATTTT.